The 26 T cell receptor beta chains below come from one sample, sequenced in a study of blood T cell repertoires in COVID-19. The assay was immunoSEQ multiplex PCR, and TCRdb's table has in-frame clones only and misses some. This sample carries tens of thousands of clones, 91% of them seen once, and the ten largest clones take around 12%. The sample consisted of peripheral blood. All receptors come from a human donor with active COVID-19. The donor label of this sample is uncertain.

This chain joins TRBV5-1 and TRBJ1-1; D gene uncertain. Germline V gene sequence: CDR1 SGHRS, CDR2 YFSETQ. CDR3 length equals 15 residues. The V end lost 3 bases, the J end lost 2 bases, and 14 bases lay between the germline ends. The DNA of the CDR3 is TGCGCCAGCAGCTCCTATCCTTCAAGAAACACTGAAGCTTTCTTT. Translation gives CASSSYPSRNTEAFF.

The rearrangement joins TRBV28 to TRBJ2-7; a possible D gene is TRBD1 (5 bases). The germline V gene has CDR1 MDHEN and CDR2 SYDVKM. This CDR3 is 15 amino acids long. V was clipped by 5 bases and J by 1 base, with 15 bases between them. The CDR3 bases are TGTGCCAGCAGTCCTCCCCCGGACATTTCCTACGAGCAGTACTTC. Translation: CASSPPPDISYEQYF.

The chain links TRBV7-2 to TRBJ1-1; D not resolved. The CDR3 has 13 residues. Between the trimmed V and J ends, which lost 4 bases and 1 base, there was a span of 7 bases. Per germline, CDR1 SGHTA and CDR2 FQGNSA. CDR3 sequence (DNA): TGTGCCAGCAGCTCCCCAGGGAACACTGAAGCTTTCTTT. It specifies CASSSPGNTEAFF.

The chain links TRBV5-1 to TRBJ2-3; 7 nucleotides agree with TRBD2. The V gene end was trimmed by 4 bases and the J gene end by 4 bases; junction bases not matched to a gene: 6. Germline CDR1 and CDR2: SGHRS and YFSETQ. This CDR3 has 14 residues. CDR3 DNA sequence: TGCGCCAGCAGCCTGAAGACTAGCCCAGATACGCAGTATTTT. Encoded protein: CASSLKTSPDTQYF. Supplemented by reference TRBV5-1 and TRBJ2-3, the full variable domain reads KAGVTQTPRYLIKTRGQQVTLSCSPISGHRSVSWYQQTPGQGLQFLFEYFSETQRNKGNFPGRFSGRQFSNSRSEMNVSTLELGDSALYLCASSLKTSPDTQYFGPGTRLTVL.

This clone was seen just once. The chain combines TRBV11-2 with TRBJ2-3; D might be TRBD2 (6 bases). V dropped 6 bases and J dropped 2 bases, with 12 bases sitting between them. In germline, CDR1 is SGHAT, CDR2 FQNNGV. The CDR3 totals 14 residues. For the CDR3, the DNA is TGTGCCAGCAGGGGGAGGCTGCACACAGATACGCAGTATTTT. Translating gives CASRGRLHTDTQYF.

The count of this clone is one. The chain is built from TRBV29-1 and TRBJ2-6; a possible D gene is TRBD2 (5 bases). The CDR3 has 16 residues. The V and J ends lost 1 base and 2 bases respectively, with 12 bases between them. Germline CDR1 reads SQVTM; CDR2 reads ANQGSEA. The CDR3 reads CSVEGGMRAGANVLTF. As DNA, the CDR3 is TGCAGCGTTGAAGGAGGAATGAGGGCTGGGGCCAACGTCCTGACTTTC.

The chain recombines TRBV5-1 with TRBJ1-1; D is perhaps TRBD1 (6 bases). The CDR3 extends over 11 amino acids. The V end was cut by 3 bases, the J end by 11 bases, with 11 bases between. The germline gives CDR1 SGHRS, CDR2 YFSETQ. The CDR3 nucleotides read TGCGCCAGCAGCTCACAGGGAGTTGCTTTCTTT. Translated: CASSSQGVAFF. Combining the CDR3 with reference TRBV5-1 and TRBJ1-1 gives the whole variable domain KAGVTQTPRYLIKTRGQQVTLSCSPISGHRSVSWYQQTPGQGLQFLFEYFSETQRNKGNFPGRFSGRQFSNSRSEMNVSTLELGDSALYLCASSSQGVAFFGQGTRLTVV.

About this clone: Other DNA sequences in this specimen translate into the identical CDR3. This chain joins TRBV18 and TRBJ1-1; 8 positions match TRBD1. This CDR3 is 14 amino acids long. The V and J ends lost 4 bases and 2 bases, in that order; junction bases with no gene match: 3. The V gene's germline CDR1 is KGHSH and CDR2 LQKENI. The CDR3 DNA reads as TGTGCCAGCTCACAGGGACAGGAAAACACTGAAGCTTTCTTT. Protein product: CASSQGQENTEAFF. Using reference TRBV18 and TRBJ1-1 for the parts outside the CDR3, the full variable domain is NAGVMQNPRHLVRRRGQEARLRCSPMKGHSHVYWYRQLPEEGLKFMVYLQKENIIDESGMPKERFSAEFPKEGPSILRIQQVVRGDSAAYFCASSQGQENTEAFFGQGTRLTVV.

The gene calls are TRBV19 and TRBJ2-7; 10 bases fit TRBD1. Trimming at V came to 1 base and at J to 7 bases, leaving 4 bases not matched to a gene. This CDR3 has 14 amino acids. Germline CDR1 and CDR2: LNHDA and SQIVND (reference sequence). In DNA, the CDR3 is TGTGCCAGTAGTATAGGTGACAGGGGGCGAGAGCAGTACTTC. Translation gives CASSIGDRGREQYF.

The genes are TRBV7-3 and TRBJ2-2; 10 nucleotides line up with TRBD2. The CDR3 totals 16 residues. Germline V CDR1 and CDR2: SGHTA, FQGTGA. J gave up 5 bases and V 5 bases, and 8 bases lay outside the gene matches. In DNA, the CDR3 is TGTGCCAGCAGCCCTAAGGGACTAGCGACTACCGGGGAGCTGTTTTTT. This encodes CASSPKGLATTGELFF.

The CDR3 DNA follows: TGCGCCAGCAGTGTTAGGGAGCGCGGCGGGACCCAGTACTTC. Amino acid sequence: CASSVRERGGTQYF. The chain is built from TRBV10-2 and TRBJ2-5; tentative D call: TRBD2 (5 bases). The CDR3 length is 14 residues. V lost 4 bases to trimming and J lost 7 bases, with 16 bases between them. Germline loops: CDR1 WSHSY, CDR2 SAAADI.

The rearrangement joins TRBV18 to TRBJ1-1; D may be TRBD1 (5 bases). In germline, CDR1 is KGHSH, CDR2 LQKENI. The CDR3 runs 13 residues. Trimming stripped 3 bases from V and 4 bases from J, with 9 bases between. CDR3 sequence reads: CASSPRGGTEAFF. In DNA form, the CDR3 reads TGTGCCAGCTCACCGCGGGGGGGCACTGAAGCTTTCTTT.

Here the CDR3 reads CASSFWGGASYEQYF. Written as DNA, the CDR3 is TGTGCCAGCAGCTTCTGGGGGGGAGCCTCCTACGAGCAGTACTTC. The J gene is TRBJ2-7, the V gene TRBV7-9, with TRBD2 identical over 7 bases. Trimming cost V 3 bases and J 0 bases; bases outside gene matches: 5. The germline V gene encodes CDR1 SEHNR and CDR2 FQNEAQ (reference sequence). The length of the CDR3 is 15 residues.

Only a few counts were recorded for this clone. J is TRBJ1-4 and V is TRBV13; D may be TRBD1 (6 bases). Trimming removed 3 bases at V and 3 bases at J, with 11 bases between. CDR1 is PRHDT, CDR2 FYEKMQ, per germline (reference sequence). The CDR3 runs to 15 residues. CDR3 sequence reads: CASSFRTDSNEKLFF. The CDR3 DNA follows: TGTGCCAGCAGCTTTCGGACAGATTCTAATGAAAAACTGTTTTTT.

V and J are TRBV11-2 and TRBJ2-7; TRBD2 agrees at 8 bases. Trimming removed 5 bases from V and 4 bases from J; junction bases left unmatched: 7. In germline, CDR1 is SGHAT, CDR2 FQNNGV. The CDR3 loop spans 14 amino acids. Here the CDR3 reads CASSQLGLAYEQYF. CDR3 in DNA: TGTGCCAGCAGCCAACTCGGACTAGCTTACGAGCAGTACTTC.

This chain connects TRBV24-1 to TRBJ2-3; D possibly corresponds to TRBD2 (5 bases). CDR3 length equals 14 residues. The V end was cut by 5 bases, the J end by 2 bases, with 10 bases between. CDR1 KGHDR and CDR2 SFDVKD come from the germline V gene. In DNA, the CDR3 is TGTGCCACCAGTGGAACCCGGGACACAGATACGCAGTATTTT. Protein: CATSGTRDTDTQYF.

This chain links TRBV18 with TRBJ1-2; possibly TRBD1 for D (5 bases). The V gene's germline CDR1 is KGHSH and CDR2 LQKENI. This CDR3 comprises 15 residues. V was clipped by 4 bases and J by 6 bases, with 18 bases between them. CDR3 amino acids: CASSRSMTEEDGYTF. DNA of the CDR3: TGTGCCAGCTCACGCTCGATGACAGAAGAGGATGGCTACACCTTC.

The chain couples TRBV18 to TRBJ2-7; D is possibly TRBD2 (6 bases). CDR3 length: 15 amino acids. Trimming removed 6 bases at V and 6 bases at J, with 21 bases between. Germline V gives CDR1 KGHSH, CDR2 LQKENI. CDR3 loop: CASSTGSGRVVEQYF. As DNA, the CDR3 is TGTGCCAGCTCCACCGGGAGTGGCAGAGTCGTCGAGCAGTACTTC.

J is TRBJ1-2 and V is TRBV6-2 or TRBV6-3; 8 nucleotides match TRBD1. V trimming: 0 bases; J trimming: 7 bases; junction bases outside the gene matches: 10. Germline CDR1 MNHEY, CDR2 SVGEGT. The CDR3 has 16 amino acids. The CDR3 region is CASSYSETGVGSGYTF. The CDR3 bases are TGTGCCAGCAGTTACTCAGAGACAGGGGTCGGTAGTGGCTACACCTTC.

This rearrangement joins TRBV5-4 to TRBJ2-5, with D possibly being TRBD2 (6 bases). Per the germline V gene, CDR1 is SGHNT and CDR2 is YYREEE (reference sequence). The CDR3 covers 15 residues. Trimming cost V 4 bases and J 4 bases, with 17 bases left between them. The CDR3 DNA is TGTGCCAGCAGCCCGGATCGGGAGTATGTAGAGACCCAGTACTTC. It specifies CASSPDREYVETQYF. Looking up the rest from reference TRBV5-4 and TRBJ2-5 gives the full variable domain: ETGVTQSPTHLIKTRGQQVTLRCSSQSGHNTVSWYQQALGQGPQFIFQYYREEENGRGNFPPRFSGLQFPNYSSELNVNALELDDSALYLCASSPDREYVETQYFGPGTRLLVL.

This chain uses TRBV27 with TRBJ2-5; 10 positions agree with TRBD1. The junction had 8 bases not matched to a gene; V was cut back by 5 bases and J by 5 bases. This CDR3 is 15 amino acids long. Per the germline V gene, CDR1 is MNHEY and CDR2 is SMNVEV (reference sequence). Here the CDR3 reads CASSPWDRGGETQYF. Written as DNA, the CDR3 is TGTGCCAGCAGTCCGTGGGACAGGGGCGGGGAGACCCAGTACTTC.

The CDR3 DNA reads TGTGCCAGCAGCTCGACTAATCAAACCCGAACTAATGAAAAACTGTTTTTT. It specifies CASSSTNQTRTNEKLFF. The chain couples TRBV5-4 to TRBJ1-4; the D is unclear. The CDR3 loop spans 17 amino acids. Germline V gene lookup returns CDR1 SGHNT and CDR2 YYREEE (reference sequence). With 3 bases removed from V and 1 base from J, the gap between germline ends came to 16 bases.

The chain combines TRBV6-5 with TRBJ2-3, with D perhaps matching TRBD1 (5 bases). Germline CDR1 and CDR2: MNHEY and SVGAGI. Trimming stripped 7 bases from V and 5 bases from J, with 10 bases between. CDR3 size: 12 residues. The CDR3 sequence: CASNHQGDTQYF. In nucleotides, the CDR3 is TGTGCCAGCAATCACCAGGGAGATACGCAGTATTTT.

This clone was picked up one time. The chain recombines TRBV5-1 with TRBJ2-1; TRBD1 is a possible D gene (5 bases). Germline CDR1 reads SGHRS; CDR2 reads YFSETQ. CDR3 length: 15 amino acids. V lost 0 bases and J 6 bases, leaving 13 bases between the germline ends. The CDR3 loop is CASSLAAGMGNEQFF. The CDR3 nucleotides read TGCGCCAGCAGCTTGGCGGCAGGGATGGGCAATGAGCAGTTCTTC.

The V call is TRBV4-3, the J call TRBJ2-2; 8 bases map to TRBD2. Germline CDR1 is LGHNA and CDR2 is YSLEER. V was clipped by 4 bases and J by 3 bases; unmatched bases: 4. The CDR3 has 15 residues. The DNA of the CDR3 is TGCGCCAGCAGCCGCGGGGGGCTGGACACCGGGGAGCTGTTTTTT. It specifies CASSRGGLDTGELFF.

The chain recombines TRBV28 with TRBJ2-3; 13 nucleotides line up with TRBD2. Germline V gene lookup returns CDR1 MDHEN and CDR2 SYDVKM. The CDR3 is made up of 18 amino acids. J was trimmed by 2 bases and V by 7 bases; bases with no gene match: 12. The CDR3 nucleotides read TGTGCCAGCACCTCAGGGCCGGGACTAGCGGGGCTCACAGATACGCAGTATTTT. Encoded protein: CASTSGPGLAGLTDTQYF.